The rows below give T cell receptor beta chains drawn from one sample of a study of T cells in Graves' hyperthyroidism and ophthalmopathy. One entry per CDR3 protein results from TCRdb running MiXCR on the multiplex PCR reads. The sample lists fewer than 500,000 distinct CDR3 sequences, about 15% seen once, with approximately 13% in the top ten. Material for sequencing was blood. The receptors derive from a man between 18 and 35 years old with Graves' ophthalmopathy. CDR3s include the opening cysteine and the closing phenylalanine or tryptophan. The D gene is left open where the match is weak. A clone size is listed for some rows: how often the clone was seen (once, few, many), or a class if it is expanded.

V	length	D	size	J	CDR3	DNA
TRBV6-2/TRBV6-3	15	NA	many	TRBJ2-1	CASSYSAPPYNEQFF	TGTGCCAGCAGTTACTCGGCCCCCCCCTACAATGAGCAGTTCTTC
TRBV9	16	TRBD2	many	TRBJ2-3	CASSVGLAGPPDTQYF	TGTGCCAGCAGCGTAGGACTAGCGGGACCTCCAGATACGCAGTATTTT
TRBV5-4	19	NA	few	TRBJ2-5	CASSFWRDPREGHQETQYF	TGTGCCAGCAGCTTCTGGCGGGACCCACGAGAGGGGCACCAAGAGACCCAGTACTTC
TRBV12-3/TRBV12-4	13	NA	many	TRBJ2-7	CASRRQDRDEQYF	TGTGCCAGCAGAAGACAGGATCGCGACGAGCAGTACTTC
TRBV27	14	NA	few	TRBJ2-3	CASSSWKGGDTQYF	TGTGCCAGCAGTTCGTGGAAGGGGGGAGATACGCAGTATTTT
TRBV7-3	16	NA	NA	TRBJ2-6	CASSLMRDPGANVLTF	TGTGCCAGCAGCTTAATGAGGGACCCTGGGGCCAACGTCCTGACTTTC
TRBV6-1	13	NA	NA	TRBJ1-1	CATSTGEGTEAFF	TGTGCCACCTCAACGGGGGAGGGCACTGAAGCTTTCTTT
TRBV12-3/TRBV12-4	18	NA	NA	TRBJ2-2	CASSYHRGAGVNTGELFF	TGTGCCAGCAGTTACCATCGGGGGGCGGGGGTAAACACCGGGGAGCTGTTTTTT
TRBV7-9	16	TRBD1	few	TRBJ2-7	CASSFPGQGPSYEQYF	TGTGCCAGCAGCTTCCCCGGACAGGGGCCTTCCTACGAGCAGTACTTC
TRBV20-1	13	NA	many	TRBJ2-3	CSAPTGQSDTQYF	TGCAGTGCCCCGACAGGACAGTCAGATACGCAGTATTTT
TRBV19	16	TRBD1	few	TRBJ2-5	CASSIVTGSAQETQYF	TGTGCCAGTAGTATAGTGACAGGGTCGGCCCAAGAGACCCAGTACTTC
TRBV20-1	20	TRBD2	many	TRBJ2-3	CSARVNPGLAGGYRTDTQYF	TGCAGTGCTAGAGTTAATCCTGGGCTAGCGGGGGGTTATAGGACAGATACGCAGTATTTT
TRBV30	13	NA	few	TRBJ2-7	CAWSTPPGYEQYF	TGTGCCTGGAGCACCCCACCCGGCTACGAGCAGTACTTC
TRBV5-4	18	TRBD2	NA	TRBJ2-1	CASSLVGFRTSGINEQFF	TGTGCCAGCAGCTTGGTGGGGTTTAGGACTAGCGGGATCAATGAGCAGTTCTTC